This TCR beta chain derives from a study of shared clonotypes between healthy human individuals. Only one count was recorded for this clone. Antigen unknown. Authors' methods: As immunoSEQ supplied junction-only sequences (without quality scores), filtering differed. Clones were sequenced by immunoSEQ multiplex PCR, and TCRdb holds only the in-frame ones, with some missing. V, J and clone size were drawn from that table, and D and trimming were deduced from the DNA. The sample holds around 610,000 clones, around 96% seen once. This CDR3 is built from 15 residues. Germline CDR1 reads SEHNR; CDR2 reads FQNEAQ (reference sequence). Trimming removed 11 bases from V and 7 bases from J; junction bases left unmatched: 12. Naive-designated CD8 cells lacked CD45RO, were positively enriched for CCR7, and omitted terminally differentiated effector memory CD45RA+ cells. Study-level points and caveats: Sorted-subset sequencing was shown by rarefaction to be incomplete despite large depth.

The TCR comes from a woman aged 25 to 39 in good health. Sample: naive CD8+ T cells sorted from blood. The genes are TRBV7-9 and TRBJ2-1; TRBD2 matches at 12 bases. The CDR3 sequence is CAVDGIGLAGNEQFF. CDR3 nucleotides: TGTGCCGTTGATGGGATAGGACTAGCGGGGAATGAGCAGTTCTTC.